The text below deals with one TCR beta chain. What it recognizes is unknown. The CDR3 totals 15 residues. Germline V gene lookup returns CDR1 SGHTA and CDR2 FQGTGA. V was pared by 0 bases and J by 10 bases, with 6 bases of the junction left unmatched. The entire patient cohort was treatment-naive prior to thyroid surgery. The record originates from a study of metastatic and nonmetastatic thyroid tumors. About the study: From malignant and benign thyroid patients, repertoires in blood and in tumor or nodule tissue were compared. Study observations and caveats: When malignant thyroid tumors were compared with benign nodules, TCR beta diversity was reportedly significantly higher in the malignant tumors. This held in both blood and tumor samples.

TCRdb re-called the PCR reads with MiXCR. The sample records tens of thousands of clones, about 12% being singletons. The receptor was derived from a female donor with papillary thyroid cancer or a benign thyroid nodule (not recorded which). Some clones in this sample may be carry-over from other donors' samples. Sample: tumor tissue. The gene calls are TRBV7-3 and TRBJ2-1, with TRBD2 matching 10 bases. In DNA form, the CDR3 reads TGTGCCAGCAGCTTAACCAGCGGGGGGGCCCAGGAGCAGTTCTTC. This translates into CASSLTSGGAQEQFF.